This paragraph covers one T cell receptor beta chain sequence. The sample holds many counts of this clone. Its recognized antigen is unknown. Nothing much larger sits one base from this clone, and base qualities are not available. Collaborating institutions collected whole blood in K2EDTA tubes following their own protocols. For TCRbeta analysis, collaborators shipped samples in one of three forms: frozen whole blood, isolated PBMCs, or DNA extracted from either of those sample types. The germline V gene (reference sequence) gives CDR1 as SEHNR and CDR2 as FQNEAQ. Compared with germline, V lacks 10 bases and J lacks 0 bases; bases without a gene match: 15. There are 18 amino acids in the CDR3, from cysteine to phenylalanine inclusive. Only CDR3 DNA is held: 54 bases, read in frame from base 1. The data were taken from a study of blood T cell repertoires in COVID-19 (dated by TCRdb to 2020 to 2021). With regard to the full study: The collaborator samples originated in the United States, Italy and Spain and spanned the acute and convalescent phases of COVID-19. The material from the prospective study consisted of cDNA or gDNA derived from T cells, B-cell-depleted T cells, or PBMCs. HLA class I and class II types, where available, came from metadata supplied by the sample provider rather than from assay-based typing. The samples were drawn from the first 160 participants of the ongoing ImmuneRACE study and from 1,254 subjects provided by 6 global collaborators. Nearly every sample came with metadata listing a de-identified subject ID, COVID-19 status, age in years and sex. The repertoires were made available in a free public database intended to serve as a resource for research on the immune response to SARS-CoV-2. Subjects who had been exposed to COVID-19, were actively infected with it, or had recovered from it provided the deeply sampled blood TCRbeta repertoires that made up the dataset. Overall results and qualifications from the work: Clinical and demographic metadata were provided uncurated, with the amount varying by source and participant.

TCRbeta CDR3 regions were amplified from genomic DNA by means of the immunoSEQ Assay, a bias-controlled multiplex PCR. The study's own analysis went as follows. Within the assay, amplification of reference gene primers was used to estimate how many nucleated cells each sample contained. Sequence reads were collapsed and filtered to measure the absolute abundance of every unique TCRbeta CDR3 rearrangement. Productive Simpson clonality was computed per sample as the square root of Simpson's diversity index over productive rearrangements. The source is immuneACCESS, and TCRdb retained only in-frame sequences with V and J called. Part of the clones is not carried over; for the studies checked, unresolved V genes explain less than half of this, and the remainder is unexplained. Clonal size and the V and J genes are those of that table, whereas D and trimming came from the DNA. Present in this sample are 65,000 to 75,000 clones, 70% to 80% of which were seen just once. Around 21% of the sample belongs to the ten largest clones.

Input material: peripheral blood. This sequence originates from a man between 65 and 85 years old with acute or convalescent COVID-19. Rearrangement joined TRBV7-9 to TRBJ1-5; the central 10 bases match TRBD1. The CDR3 reads CATPQMTGGGDSNQPQHF. In nucleotides, the sequence is TGTGCCACCCCCCAAATGACAGGGGGCGGGGATAGCAATCAGCCCCAGCATTTT.